These T cell receptor beta chains were read from a single sample in a study of blood T cell repertoires in COVID-19. Repertoires were generated with immunoSEQ multiplex PCR, while TCRdb's copy carries only in-frame clones and drops some. The sample holds roughly 99,000 clones; 79% are singletons and the top ten take 15% to 20%. The sample comprised peripheral blood. The receptor source for this set is a woman of 80 years or more with active or convalescent COVID-19. CDR3s include the opening cysteine and the closing phenylalanine or tryptophan. A D gene is named only where the DNA matches it firmly. Not every row has a clone size; where given, it reads once, few, many or a size class.

size: -
D: TRBD1
J: TRBJ2-1
V: TRBV7-9
CDR3: CASSSDRGIDNEQFF
DNA: TGTGCCAGCAGCTCGGACAGGGGGATTGACAATGAGCAGTTCTTC

size: -
D: TRBD2
J: TRBJ2-7
V: TRBV4-1
CDR3: CASSQTLAEQSYEQYF
DNA: TGCGCCAGCAGCCAGACACTAGCGGAACAGAGCTACGAGCAGTACTTC

size: few
D: -
J: TRBJ1-2
V: TRBV2
CDR3: CASSVMRGGYTF
DNA: TGTGCCAGCAGTGTTATGAGAGGTGGCTACACCTTC

size: -
D: -
J: TRBJ1-1
V: TRBV5-1
CDR3: CASSLAGGREAFF
DNA: TGCGCCAGCAGCTTGGCGGGAGGGAGGGAGGCTTTCTTT

size: -
D: -
J: TRBJ2-5
V: TRBV28
CDR3: CASSLTGGGGPETQYF
DNA: TGTGCCAGCAGCCTCACAGGGGGGGGAGGGCCAGAGACCCAGTACTTC

size: -
D: -
J: TRBJ1-6
V: TRBV28
CDR3: CASIPGDMNSPLHF
DNA: TGTGCCAGCATCCCGGGAGATATGAATTCACCCCTCCACTTT

size: -
D: -
J: TRBJ2-2
V: TRBV7-2
CDR3: CASSLARLNTGELFF
DNA: TGTGCCAGCAGCTTAGCAAGACTGAACACCGGGGAGCTGTTTTTT

size: -
D: TRBD1
J: TRBJ1-4
V: TRBV5-1
CDR3: CASSLGQGNEKLFF
DNA: TGCGCCAGCAGCTTGGGACAGGGAAATGAAAAACTGTTTTTT

size: -
D: -
J: TRBJ1-6
V: TRBV6-2/TRBV6-3
CDR3: CASSRSGYGNSPLHF
DNA: TGTGCCAGCAGCCGGTCGGGGTACGGTAATTCACCCCTCCACTTT

size: -
D: TRBD1
J: TRBJ1-4
V: TRBV18
CDR3: CASSRSTGVEKLFF
DNA: TGTGCCAGCTCACGATCAACAGGGGTAGAAAAACTGTTTTTT

size: -
D: -
J: TRBJ2-3
V: TRBV5-1
CDR3: CASSLVGVATDTQYF
DNA: TGCGCCAGCAGCTTAGTGGGAGTGGCCACAGATACGCAGTATTTT

size: -
D: -
J: TRBJ2-7
V: TRBV18
CDR3: CASSPGTGDYEQYF
DNA: TGTGCCAGCTCACCAGGGACGGGAGACTACGAGCAGTACTTC

size: once
D: -
J: TRBJ2-5
V: TRBV30
CDR3: CAWTTGTPAAQYF
DNA: TGTGCCTGGACTACGGGGACACCGGCGGCCCAGTACTTC

size: -
D: -
J: TRBJ2-7
V: TRBV11-2
CDR3: CASSLGSNRDNYEQYF
DNA: TGTGCCAGCAGCTTAGGCAGTAACCGGGACAACTACGAGCAGTACTTC

size: few
D: TRBD2
J: TRBJ2-7
V: TRBV7-3
CDR3: CASSLKWTSGPYEQYF
DNA: TGTGCCAGCAGCTTAAAGTGGACTAGCGGTCCCTACGAGCAGTACTTC

size: -
D: -
J: TRBJ2-7
V: TRBV9
CDR3: CASSVGLSSYEQYF
DNA: TGTGCCAGCAGCGTAGGACTGAGCTCCTACGAGCAGTACTTC

size: few
D: TRBD2
J: TRBJ2-1
V: TRBV11-3
CDR3: CASSLGKGLGGNEQFF
DNA: TGTGCCAGCAGCTTAGGGAAGGGACTAGGAGGTAATGAGCAGTTCTTC

size: -
D: -
J: TRBJ2-6
V: TRBV6-2/TRBV6-3
CDR3: CASSYGGSGANVLTF
DNA: TGTGCCAGCAGTTACGGAGGGTCTGGGGCCAACGTCCTGACTTTC

size: -
D: TRBD1
J: TRBJ2-6
V: TRBV5-4
CDR3: CASSKPGQISGANVLTF
DNA: TGTGCCAGCAGCAAACCGGGACAGATCTCTGGGGCCAACGTCCTGACTTTC

size: few
D: -
J: TRBJ1-1
V: TRBV30
CDR3: CAWEGVNTEAFF
DNA: TGTGCCTGGGAAGGGGTGAACACTGAAGCTTTCTTT

size: -
D: TRBD1
J: TRBJ1-1
V: TRBV11-3
CDR3: CASSSTGGDTEAFF
DNA: TGTGCCAGCAGCTCGACAGGGGGAGACACTGAAGCTTTCTTT

size: -
D: -
J: TRBJ2-7
V: TRBV15
CDR3: CATSRRTGRAYEQYF
DNA: TGTGCCACCAGCAGACGAACAGGGAGGGCCTACGAGCAGTACTTC

size: -
D: -
J: TRBJ1-2
V: TRBV29-1
CDR3: CSVKQQGVNYGYTF
DNA: TGCAGCGTTAAGCAGCAGGGCGTTAACTATGGCTACACCTTC

size: -
D: TRBD1
J: TRBJ2-1
V: TRBV7-2
CDR3: CASGQGTGSFNEQFF
DNA: TGTGCCAGCGGTCAAGGGACAGGGAGTTTCAATGAGCAGTTCTTC

size: -
D: TRBD1
J: TRBJ2-5
V: TRBV10-3
CDR3: CAIRPGTGDETQYF
DNA: TGTGCCATCAGACCCGGGACAGGGGACGAGACCCAGTACTTC

size: -
D: TRBD2
J: TRBJ2-7
V: TRBV18
CDR3: CASSPELAGAQEQYF
DNA: TGTGCCAGCTCACCTGAGCTAGCGGGAGCACAGGAGCAGTACTTC

size: -
D: -
J: TRBJ2-1
V: TRBV10-2
CDR3: CASIHVGGSYNEQFF
DNA: TGCGCCAGCATTCACGTCGGAGGCTCCTACAATGAGCAGTTCTTC